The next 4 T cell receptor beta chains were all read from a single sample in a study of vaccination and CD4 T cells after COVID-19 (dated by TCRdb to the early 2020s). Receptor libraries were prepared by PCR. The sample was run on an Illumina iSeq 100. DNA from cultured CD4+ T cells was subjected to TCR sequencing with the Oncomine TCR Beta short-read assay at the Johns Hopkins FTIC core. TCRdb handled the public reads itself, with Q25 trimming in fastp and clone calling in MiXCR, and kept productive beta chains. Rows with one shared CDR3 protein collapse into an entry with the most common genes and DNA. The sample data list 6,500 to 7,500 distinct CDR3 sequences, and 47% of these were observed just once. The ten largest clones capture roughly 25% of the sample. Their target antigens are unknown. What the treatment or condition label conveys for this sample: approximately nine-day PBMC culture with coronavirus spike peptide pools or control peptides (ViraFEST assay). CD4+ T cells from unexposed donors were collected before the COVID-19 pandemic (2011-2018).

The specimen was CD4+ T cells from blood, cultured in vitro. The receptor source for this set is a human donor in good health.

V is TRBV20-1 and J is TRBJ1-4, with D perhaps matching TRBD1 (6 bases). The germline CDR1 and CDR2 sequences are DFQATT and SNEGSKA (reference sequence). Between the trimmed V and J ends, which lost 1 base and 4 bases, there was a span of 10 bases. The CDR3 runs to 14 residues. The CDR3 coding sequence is TGCAGTGCTAGAGCAGGGGCGGATAATGAAAAACTGTTTTTT. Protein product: CSARAGADNEKLFF.

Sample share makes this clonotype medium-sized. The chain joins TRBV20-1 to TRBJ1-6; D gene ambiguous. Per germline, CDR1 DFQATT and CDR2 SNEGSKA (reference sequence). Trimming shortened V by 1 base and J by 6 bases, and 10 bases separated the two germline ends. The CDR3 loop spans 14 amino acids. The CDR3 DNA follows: TGCAGTGCTAGAGTAGTCGGTTTTAATTCACCCCTCCACTTT. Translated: CSARVVGFNSPLHF.

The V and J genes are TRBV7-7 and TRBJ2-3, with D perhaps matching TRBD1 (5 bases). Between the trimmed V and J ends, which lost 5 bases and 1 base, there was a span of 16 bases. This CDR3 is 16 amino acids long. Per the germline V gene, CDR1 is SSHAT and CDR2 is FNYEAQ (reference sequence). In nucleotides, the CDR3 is TGTGCCAGCAGCCCGTTCTTGGGGCCGGGCACAGATACGCAGTATTTT. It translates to CASSPFLGPGTDTQYF.

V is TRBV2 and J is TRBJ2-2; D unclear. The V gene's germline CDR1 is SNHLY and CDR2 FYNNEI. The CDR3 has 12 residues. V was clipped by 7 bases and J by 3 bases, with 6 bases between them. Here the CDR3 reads CASIRDTGELFF. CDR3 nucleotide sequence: TGTGCCAGCATCCGGGACACCGGGGAGCTGTTTTTT.